This TCR beta chain originates from a study of identical twins. Looked up from germline, CDR1 is SQVTM and CDR2 is ANQGSEA. The CDR3 runs to 11 residues. V was clipped by 4 bases and J by 7 bases, with 8 bases between them. This clonotype was counted between two and nine times. TCRdb re-called the 5' RACE reads through MiXCR, storing one row per CDR3 protein. The sample lists about 900,000 distinct CDR3 sequences; around an eighth were seen once. This sample also belongs to another study, concerning yellow fever vaccine responses in identical twins. That work contributes: Reports say the vaccine T cell response in twins looked partly convergent and partly personalized.

Source material: PBMCs. The source is a woman aged 18-35 years in good health. The chain links TRBV29-1 to TRBJ2-1; D is possibly TRBD1 or TRBD2 (5 bases each). CDR3 sequence reads: CSVVRENEQFF. CDR3 nucleotides: TGCAGCGTTGTCAGGGAGAATGAGCAGTTCTTC.